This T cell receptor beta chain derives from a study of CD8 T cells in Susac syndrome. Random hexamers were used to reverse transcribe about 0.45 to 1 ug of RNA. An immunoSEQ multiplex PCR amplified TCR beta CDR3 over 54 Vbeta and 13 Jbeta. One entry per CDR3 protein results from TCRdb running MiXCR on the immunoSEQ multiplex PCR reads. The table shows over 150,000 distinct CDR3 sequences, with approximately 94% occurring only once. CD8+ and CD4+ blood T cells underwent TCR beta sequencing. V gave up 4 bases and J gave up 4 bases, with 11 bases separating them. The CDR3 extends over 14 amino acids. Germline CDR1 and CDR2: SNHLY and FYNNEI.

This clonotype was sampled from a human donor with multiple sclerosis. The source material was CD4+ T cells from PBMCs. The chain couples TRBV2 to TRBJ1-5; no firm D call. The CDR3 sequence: CASSGSTVNQPQHF. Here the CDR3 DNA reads TGTGCCAGCAGTGGATCGACGGTGAATCAGCCCCAGCATTTT.